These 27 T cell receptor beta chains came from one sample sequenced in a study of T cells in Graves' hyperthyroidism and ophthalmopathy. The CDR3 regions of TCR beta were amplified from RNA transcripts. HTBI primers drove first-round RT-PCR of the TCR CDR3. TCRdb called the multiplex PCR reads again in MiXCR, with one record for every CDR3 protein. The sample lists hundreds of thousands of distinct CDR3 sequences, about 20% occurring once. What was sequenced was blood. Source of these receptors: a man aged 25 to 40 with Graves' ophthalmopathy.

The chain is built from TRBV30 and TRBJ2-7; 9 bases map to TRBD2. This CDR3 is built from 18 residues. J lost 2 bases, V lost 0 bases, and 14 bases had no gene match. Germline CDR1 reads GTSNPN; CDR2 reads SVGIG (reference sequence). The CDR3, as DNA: TGTGCCTGGAGTGTAAATGAACTGGGAGCGGGAGGAGCCTACGAGCAGTACTTC. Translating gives CAWSVNELGAGGAYEQYF.

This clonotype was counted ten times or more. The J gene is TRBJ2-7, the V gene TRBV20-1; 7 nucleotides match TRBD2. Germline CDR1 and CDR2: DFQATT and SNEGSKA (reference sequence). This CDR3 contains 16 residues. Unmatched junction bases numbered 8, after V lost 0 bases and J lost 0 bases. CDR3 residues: CSARDLERGSSYEQYF. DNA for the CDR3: TGCAGTGCTAGAGATCTCGAGCGGGGAAGCTCCTACGAGCAGTACTTC.

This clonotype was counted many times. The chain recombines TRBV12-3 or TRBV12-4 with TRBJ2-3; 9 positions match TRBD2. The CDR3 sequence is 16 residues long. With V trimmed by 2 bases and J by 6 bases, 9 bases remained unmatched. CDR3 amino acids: CASSLSSAGGWDTQYF. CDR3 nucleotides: TGTGCCAGCAGTTTATCCTCAGCGGGAGGATGGGATACGCAGTATTTT.

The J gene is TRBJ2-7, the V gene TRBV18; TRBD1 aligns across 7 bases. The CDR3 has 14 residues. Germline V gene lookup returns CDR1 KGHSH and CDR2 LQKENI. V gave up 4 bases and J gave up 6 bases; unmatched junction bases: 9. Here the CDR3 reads CASSHSDRAREQYF. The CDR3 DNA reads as TGTGCCAGCTCACATTCCGACAGGGCTCGCGAGCAGTACTTC. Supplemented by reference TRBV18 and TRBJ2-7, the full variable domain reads NAGVMQNPRHLVRRRGQEARLRCSPMKGHSHVYWYRQLPEEGLKFMVYLQKENIIDESGMPKERFSAEFPKEGPSILRIQQVVRGDSAAYFCASSHSDRAREQYFGPGTRLTVT.

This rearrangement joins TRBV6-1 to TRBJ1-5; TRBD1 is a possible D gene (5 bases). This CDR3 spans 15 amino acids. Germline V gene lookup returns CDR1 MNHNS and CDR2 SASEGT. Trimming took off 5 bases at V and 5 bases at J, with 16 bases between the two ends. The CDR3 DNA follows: TGTGCCAGCAGTTCGGCAGGGCAGGCGGATCAGCCCCAGCATTTT. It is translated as CASSSAGQADQPQHF.

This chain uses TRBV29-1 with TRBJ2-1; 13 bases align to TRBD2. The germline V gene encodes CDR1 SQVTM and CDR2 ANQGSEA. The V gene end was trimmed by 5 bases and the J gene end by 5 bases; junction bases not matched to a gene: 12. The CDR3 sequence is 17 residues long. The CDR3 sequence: CSVSLAGGPPYNNEQFF. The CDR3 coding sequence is TGCAGCGTTTCACTAGCGGGAGGGCCCCCGTATAACAATGAGCAGTTCTTC.

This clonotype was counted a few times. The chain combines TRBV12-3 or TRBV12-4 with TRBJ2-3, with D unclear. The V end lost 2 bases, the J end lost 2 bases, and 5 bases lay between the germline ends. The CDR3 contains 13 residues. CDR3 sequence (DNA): TGTGCCAGCAGTTTACGGGCCACAGATACGCAGTATTTT. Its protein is CASSLRATDTQYF.

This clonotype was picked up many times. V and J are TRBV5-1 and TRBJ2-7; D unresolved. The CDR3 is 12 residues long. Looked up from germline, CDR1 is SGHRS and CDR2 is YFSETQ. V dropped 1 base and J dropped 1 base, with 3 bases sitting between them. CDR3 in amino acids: CASSLNSYEQYF. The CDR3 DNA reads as TGCGCCAGCAGCTTGAATTCCTACGAGCAGTACTTC.

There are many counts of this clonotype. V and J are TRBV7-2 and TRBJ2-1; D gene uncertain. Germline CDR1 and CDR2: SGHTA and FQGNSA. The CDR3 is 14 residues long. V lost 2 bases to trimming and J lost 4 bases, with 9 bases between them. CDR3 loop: CASSLIGDYNEQFF. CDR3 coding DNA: TGTGCCAGCAGCTTAATAGGAGATTACAATGAGCAGTTCTTC.

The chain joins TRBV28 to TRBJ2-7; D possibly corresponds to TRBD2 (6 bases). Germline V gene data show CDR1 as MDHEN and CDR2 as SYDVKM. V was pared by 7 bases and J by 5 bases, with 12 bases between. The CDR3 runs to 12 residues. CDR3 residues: CASKEGRNEQYF. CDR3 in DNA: TGTGCCAGCAAGGAGGGTCGGAACGAGCAGTACTTC.

The CDR3: CSVTGTSVLEQFF. The CDR3 DNA sequence: TGCAGCGTCACCGGGACTAGCGTCCTTGAGCAGTTCTTC. The chain carries TRBV29-1 and TRBJ2-1; 10 positions match TRBD2. The ends lost 6 bases at V and 9 bases at J; junction bases unmatched: 8. The CDR3 is 13 amino acids. Germline CDR1 and CDR2: SQVTM and ANQGSEA.

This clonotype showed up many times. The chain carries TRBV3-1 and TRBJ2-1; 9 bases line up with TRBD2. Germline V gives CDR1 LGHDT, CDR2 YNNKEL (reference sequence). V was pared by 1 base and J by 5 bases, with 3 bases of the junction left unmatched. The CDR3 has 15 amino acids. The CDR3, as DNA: TGTGCCAGCAGCCAAGGGACTAGCGCTAACAATGAGCAGTTCTTC. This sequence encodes CASSQGTSANNEQFF.

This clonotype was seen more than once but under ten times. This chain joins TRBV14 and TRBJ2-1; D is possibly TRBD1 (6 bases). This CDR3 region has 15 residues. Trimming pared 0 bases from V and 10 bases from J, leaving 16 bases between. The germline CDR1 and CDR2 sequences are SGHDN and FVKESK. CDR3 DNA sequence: TGTGCCAGCAGCCAAGACGTTTACCAGGGGCAGGAGCAGTTCTTC. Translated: CASSQDVYQGQEQFF.

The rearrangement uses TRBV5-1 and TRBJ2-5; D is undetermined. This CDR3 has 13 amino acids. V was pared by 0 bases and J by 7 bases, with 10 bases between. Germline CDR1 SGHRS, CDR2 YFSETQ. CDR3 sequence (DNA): TGCGCCAGCAGCTTGGAGGCAGATGGGACCCAGTACTTC. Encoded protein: CASSLEADGTQYF. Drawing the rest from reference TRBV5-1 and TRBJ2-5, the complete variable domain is KAGVTQTPRYLIKTRGQQVTLSCSPISGHRSVSWYQQTPGQGLQFLFEYFSETQRNKGNFPGRFSGRQFSNSRSEMNVSTLELGDSALYLCASSLEADGTQYFGPGTRLLVL.

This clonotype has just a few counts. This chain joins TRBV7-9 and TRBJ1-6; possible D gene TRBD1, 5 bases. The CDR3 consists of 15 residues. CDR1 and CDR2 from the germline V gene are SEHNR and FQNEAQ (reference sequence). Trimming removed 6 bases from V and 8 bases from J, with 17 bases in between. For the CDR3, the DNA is TGTGCCAGCAGTCCTACGGGCAGGGACGATTCACCCCTCCACTTT. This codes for CASSPTGRDDSPLHF.

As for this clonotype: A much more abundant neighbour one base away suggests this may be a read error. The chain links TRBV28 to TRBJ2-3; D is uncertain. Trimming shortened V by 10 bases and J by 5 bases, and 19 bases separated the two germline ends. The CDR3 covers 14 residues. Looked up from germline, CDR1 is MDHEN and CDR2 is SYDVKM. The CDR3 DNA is TGTGCCACCACTCAGCCGGCGCGAAAAGATACGCAGTATTTT. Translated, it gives CATTQPARKDTQYF.

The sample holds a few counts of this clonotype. The CDR3 protein is CSARTGGPNSPLHF. The CDR3 DNA sequence: TGCAGCGCTCGGACAGGGGGACCCAATTCACCCCTCCACTTT. The V gene is TRBV29-1, the J gene TRBJ1-6; 10 nucleotides match TRBD1. This CDR3 contains 14 residues. Germline lookup yields CDR1 SQVTM and CDR2 ANQGSEA. The V gene end was trimmed by 7 bases and the J gene end by 7 bases; junction bases not matched to a gene: 7.

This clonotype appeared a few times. The CDR3 reads CASSAGLYGSYEQYF. CDR3 DNA sequence: TGCGCCAGCAGCGCCGGATTGTACGGCTCCTACGAGCAGTACTTC. The rearrangement uses TRBV5-1 and TRBJ2-7; the D is unclear. V dropped 4 bases and J dropped 0 bases, with 14 bases sitting between them. Germline assignment: CDR1 SGHRS and CDR2 YFSETQ. The CDR3 is 15 amino acids.

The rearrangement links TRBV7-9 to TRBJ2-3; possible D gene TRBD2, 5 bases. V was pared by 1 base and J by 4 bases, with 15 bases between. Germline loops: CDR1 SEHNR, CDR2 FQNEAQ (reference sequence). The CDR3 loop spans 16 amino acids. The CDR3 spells CASSLGNNGIADTQYF. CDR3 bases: TGTGCCAGCAGCTTAGGAAACAACGGGATCGCAGATACGCAGTATTTT.

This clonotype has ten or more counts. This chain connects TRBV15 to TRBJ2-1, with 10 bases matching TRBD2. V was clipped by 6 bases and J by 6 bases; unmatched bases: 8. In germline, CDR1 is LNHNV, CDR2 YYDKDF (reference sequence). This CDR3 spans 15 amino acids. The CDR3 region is CATSTTSGKINEQFF. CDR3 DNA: TGTGCCACCAGTACAACTAGCGGGAAGATCAATGAGCAGTTCTTC.

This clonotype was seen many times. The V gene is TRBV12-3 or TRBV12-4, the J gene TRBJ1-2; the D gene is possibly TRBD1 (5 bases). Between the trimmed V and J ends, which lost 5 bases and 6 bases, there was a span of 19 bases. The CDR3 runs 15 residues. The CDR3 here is CASSLRDGQLDGYTF. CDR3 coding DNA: TGTGCCAGCAGTCTCCGGGACGGCCAACTGGATGGCTACACCTTC.

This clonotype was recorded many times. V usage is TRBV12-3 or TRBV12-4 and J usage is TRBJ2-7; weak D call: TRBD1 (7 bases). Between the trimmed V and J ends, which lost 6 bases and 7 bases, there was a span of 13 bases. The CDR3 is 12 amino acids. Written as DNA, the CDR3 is TGTGCCAGCAGCCGAGCAGGGGGGGAGCAGTACTTC. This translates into CASSRAGGEQYF.

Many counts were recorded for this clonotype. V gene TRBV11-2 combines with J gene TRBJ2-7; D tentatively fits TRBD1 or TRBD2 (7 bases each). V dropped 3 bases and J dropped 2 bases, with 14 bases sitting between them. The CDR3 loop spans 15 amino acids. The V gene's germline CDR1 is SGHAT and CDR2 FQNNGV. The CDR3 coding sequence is TGTGCCAGCAGCTTTGGGGGGGACAGCACCTACGAGCAGTACTTC. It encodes CASSFGGDSTYEQYF. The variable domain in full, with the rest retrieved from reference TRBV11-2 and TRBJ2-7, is EAGVAQSPRYKIIEKRQSVAFWCNPISGHATLYWYQQILGQGPKLLIQFQNNGVVDDSQLPKDRFSAERLKGVDSTLKIQPAKLEDSAVYLCASSFGGDSTYEQYFGPGTRLTVT.

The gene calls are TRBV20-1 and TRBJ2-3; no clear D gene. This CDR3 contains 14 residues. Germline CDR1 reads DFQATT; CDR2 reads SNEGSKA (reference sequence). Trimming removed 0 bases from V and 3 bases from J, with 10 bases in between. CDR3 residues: CSARDSLVTDTQYF. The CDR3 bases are TGCAGTGCTAGAGATTCCCTCGTGACAGATACGCAGTATTTT.

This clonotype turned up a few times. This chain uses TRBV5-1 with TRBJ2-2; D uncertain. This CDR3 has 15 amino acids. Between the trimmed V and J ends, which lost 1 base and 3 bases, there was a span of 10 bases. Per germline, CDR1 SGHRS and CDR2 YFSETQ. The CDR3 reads CASSLLVGHTGELFF. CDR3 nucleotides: TGCGCCAGCAGCTTGTTAGTAGGACACACCGGGGAGCTGTTTTTT.

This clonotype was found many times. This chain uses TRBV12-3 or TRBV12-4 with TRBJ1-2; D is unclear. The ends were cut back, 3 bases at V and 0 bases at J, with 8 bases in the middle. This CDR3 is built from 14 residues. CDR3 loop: CASSFREANYGYTF. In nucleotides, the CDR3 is TGTGCCAGCAGTTTCAGAGAGGCTAACTATGGCTACACCTTC.

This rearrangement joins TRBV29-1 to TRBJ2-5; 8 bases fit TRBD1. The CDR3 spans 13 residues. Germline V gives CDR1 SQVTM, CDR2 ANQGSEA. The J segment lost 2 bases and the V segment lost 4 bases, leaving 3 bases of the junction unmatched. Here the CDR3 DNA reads TGCAGCGTTGGCAGGGGGCAGCAAGAGACCCAGTACTTC. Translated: CSVGRGQQETQYF.